This is a list of T cell receptor beta chains from one sample in a study of blood T cell repertoires in COVID-19. Generated by immunoSEQ multiplex PCR, the TCRdb table keeps only in-frame clones and is missing some. The sample consists of about 36,000 clones, approximately 86% of them appearing once. Source material: peripheral blood. These receptors were collected from a human donor in a cohort sampled during active COVID-19. CDR3s include the opening cysteine and the closing phenylalanine or tryptophan. A D gene is named only where the DNA matches it firmly. Clone size is stated in some rows and not others, as once, few, many or a class when expanded.

NA	TRBD2	TRBV7-3	TRBJ2-3	CASSLAGGATDTQYF	TGTGCCAGCAGCTTGGCCGGGGGGGCAACAGATACGCAGTATTTT
few	NA	TRBV4-2	TRBJ1-5	CASSQDRDIGRPQHF	TGTGCCAGCAGCCAAGACAGGGACATAGGGCGGCCCCAGCATTTT
NA	TRBD1	TRBV18	TRBJ1-3	CASSPRDSPTGNTIYF	TGTGCCAGCTCACCGCGGGACAGCCCCACTGGAAACACCATATATTTT
medium-sized	NA	TRBV9	TRBJ1-1	CASSVDGSGGGTEAFF	TGTGCCAGCAGCGTAGACGGAAGTGGAGGAGGCACTGAAGCTTTCTTT
NA	NA	TRBV19	TRBJ1-2	CASSRGQTYGYTF	TGTGCCAGTAGTAGAGGACAGACCTATGGCTACACCTTC
NA	NA	TRBV18	TRBJ2-2	CASSPSLSRAGGELFF	TGTGCCAGCTCACCATCCCTCTCCAGGGCTGGCGGGGAGCTGTTTTTT
NA	NA	TRBV18	TRBJ1-2	CASSPLDSHYGYTF	TGTGCCAGCTCACCACTGGACAGTCACTATGGCTACACCTTC
NA	TRBD1	TRBV29-1	TRBJ1-1	CSVVPGQVEAFF	TGCAGCGTCGTCCCGGGACAGGTAGAAGCTTTCTTT
NA	NA	TRBV2	TRBJ1-5	CASSEVGAGQPQHF	TGTGCCAGCAGTGAGGTGGGGGCGGGTCAGCCCCAGCATTTT
NA	NA	TRBV30	TRBJ1-1	CAWSVLRGRNTEAFF	TGTGCCTGGAGTGTACTTAGGGGGAGGAACACTGAAGCTTTCTTT
NA	NA	TRBV28	TRBJ1-3	CASMAGNTIYF	TGTGCCAGCATGGCAGGAAACACCATATATTTT
NA	TRBD1	TRBV24-1	TRBJ1-4	CATSARSTGAGRNEKLFF	TGTGCCACCAGTGCCCGATCGACAGGGGCCGGACGAAATGAAAAACTGTTTTTT
NA	TRBD2	TRBV9	TRBJ2-2	CASSASGGADFSGELFF	TGTGCCAGCAGCGCTAGCGGGGGGGCCGATTTCTCCGGGGAGCTGTTTTTT
NA	TRBD2	TRBV5-1	TRBJ2-5	CASSLGGSGGLQETQYF	TGCGCCAGCAGCTTGGGGGGTAGCGGGGGCCTCCAAGAGACCCAGTACTTC
NA	TRBD1	TRBV5-8	TRBJ2-5	CASSQGQGGETQYF	TGTGCCAGCAGCCAAGGACAGGGTGGGGAGACCCAGTACTTC
NA	TRBD1	TRBV2	TRBJ1-5	CASRLGQVNQPQHF	TGTGCCAGCAGGTTGGGACAGGTCAATCAGCCCCAGCATTTT
NA	NA	TRBV7-8	TRBJ2-3	CASSRNPRMVATDTQYF	TGTGCCAGCAGCCGAAACCCTCGGATGGTAGCCACAGATACGCAGTATTTT
NA	TRBD2	TRBV10-3	TRBJ2-5	CAISGGTSQETQYF	TGTGCCATCAGTGGGGGGACTAGCCAAGAGACCCAGTACTTC
NA	TRBD1	TRBV6-2/TRBV6-3	TRBJ1-2	CASSSGQGNYGYTF	TGTGCCAGCAGCTCGGGACAGGGGAACTATGGCTACACCTTC
NA	NA	TRBV6-1	TRBJ1-2	CASSERGGPYGYTF	TGTGCCAGCAGTGAAAGGGGGGGTCCCTATGGCTACACCTTC
once	NA	TRBV5-1	TRBJ2-1	CASSRGTSGGSEQFF	TGCGCCAGCAGCCGGGGGACTTCGGGTGGAAGTGAGCAGTTCTTC
NA	NA	TRBV5-4	TRBJ2-5	CASSFDRQETQYF	TGTGCCAGCAGCTTTGACAGGCAAGAGACCCAGTACTTC
NA	TRBD1	TRBV5-1	TRBJ2-5	CASSPATGSQETQYF	TGCGCCAGCAGCCCGGCGACAGGGTCACAAGAGACCCAGTACTTC
once	NA	TRBV10-2	TRBJ2-5	CASSGVGGRGETQYF	TGCGCCAGCTCCGGGGTGGGGGGACGAGGAGAGACCCAGTACTTC
once	TRBD2	TRBV27	TRBJ2-7	CASSTLAGLRGSYEQYF	TGTGCCAGCAGCACCCTTGCGGGACTACGGGGGTCCTACGAGCAGTACTTC
NA	NA	TRBV29-1	TRBJ1-1	CSTSSDEAFF	TGCAGCACCTCCTCAGATGAAGCTTTCTTT
NA	NA	TRBV5-1	TRBJ2-3	CASSLAQSTDTQYF	TGCGCCAGCAGCTTGGCTCAGAGCACAGATACGCAGTATTTT
NA	NA	TRBV7-2	TRBJ1-5	CASSERLNQPQHF	TGTGCCAGCAGCGAGAGACTCAATCAGCCCCAGCATTTT
NA	NA	TRBV3-1/TRBV3-2	TRBJ1-3	CASSHGGVTGNTIYF	TGTGCCAGCAGCCACGGAGGGGTAACTGGAAACACCATATATTTT
NA	TRBD1	TRBV11-2	TRBJ1-1	CASSSGQGGGNTEAFF	TGTGCCAGCAGCTCGGGACAGGGAGGCGGGAACACTGAAGCTTTCTTT
NA	NA	TRBV6-5	TRBJ1-2	CASSLTRLYGYTF	TGTGCCAGCAGTTTGACCCGACTCTATGGCTACACCTTC
NA	TRBD2	TRBV7-6	TRBJ2-1	CASSLVLAGGYNEQFF	TGTGCCAGCAGCTTAGTTCTAGCGGGGGGTTACAATGAGCAGTTCTTC
NA	NA	TRBV12-3/TRBV12-4	TRBJ2-2	CASSFGRTGELFF	TGTGCCAGCAGTTTTGGGAGAACCGGGGAGCTGTTTTTT
NA	TRBD2	TRBV7-6	TRBJ2-3	CASSLAGGFRTDTQYF	TGTGCCAGCAGCTTAGCCGGGGGGTTTCGGACAGATACGCAGTATTTT
NA	TRBD2	TRBV29-1	TRBJ2-2	CSVASGGTRELFF	TGCAGCGTTGCTAGCGGGGGGACGAGGGAGCTGTTTTTT
NA	NA	TRBV12-3/TRBV12-4	TRBJ2-1	CASTATGEQFF	TGTGCCAGCACCGCGACGGGTGAGCAGTTCTTC
NA	TRBD2	TRBV7-8	TRBJ2-3	CASSLAGRGYTDTQYF	TGTGCCAGCAGCTTAGCTGGGCGGGGGTACACAGATACGCAGTATTTT
NA	TRBD1	TRBV6-5	TRBJ2-2	CASSYWDRVNTGELFF	TGTGCCAGCAGTTACTGGGACAGGGTTAACACCGGGGAGCTGTTTTTT
NA	NA	TRBV7-3	TRBJ1-2	CASSPGQYYGYTF	TGTGCCAGCAGCCCCGGACAGTACTATGGCTACACCTTC
NA	NA	TRBV4-3	TRBJ2-1	CASSQEIGLPSEQFF	TGCGCCAGCAGCCAAGAAATAGGACTACCGAGTGAGCAGTTCTTC
NA	NA	TRBV29-1	TRBJ1-2	CSVETGGAGGYTF	TGCAGCGTTGAGACGGGGGGCGCGGGTGGCTACACCTTC